This passage covers 2 T cell receptor beta chains from one sample sequenced in a study of T-cell memory formation after mild COVID-19. TCRdb passed the 5' RACE reads through MiXCR, listing each CDR3 protein once. The profile shows over 250,000 distinct CDR3 sequences, 15% of them singletons. What was sequenced was PBMCs or a T cell subset sorted from them (not recorded which). Receptors originate from a man between 18 and 35 years old who had mild COVID-19 (a few samples of this study predate the infection). Cell type and time point are not known.

This rearrangement joins TRBV5-1 to TRBJ2-1, with TRBD1 identical over 9 bases. Germline V gives CDR1 SGHRS, CDR2 YFSETQ. The J segment lost 8 bases and the V segment lost 4 bases, leaving 10 bases of the junction unmatched. The CDR3 sequence is 15 residues long. The CDR3 DNA reads as TGCGCCAGCAGCCCTGGGACAGGGCAAAGGGATGAGCAGTTCTTC. Its translation is CASSPGTGQRDEQFF.

This clonotype has more than one count but fewer than ten. The rearrangement links TRBV7-2 to TRBJ1-1; D not resolved. The CDR3 has 13 residues. Trimming took off 5 bases at V and 3 bases at J, with 10 bases between the two ends. CDR1 is SGHTA, CDR2 FQGNSA, per germline. This chain's CDR3 is CASSLILDTEAFF. Here the CDR3 DNA reads TGTGCCAGCAGCCTAATACTAGACACTGAAGCTTTCTTT.